This T cell receptor beta chain was recovered during a study of shared clonotypes between healthy human individuals. Study information: Per donor, CD8 memory used one plate, CD8 naive used two, CD4 memory used three and CD4 naive used three. The study, taken as a whole, reports: Memory subsets generally showed lower estimated richness than naive subsets. Across several donors, naive CD4 shared roughly 5%, naive CD8 over 3%, memory CD4 more than 2%, memory CD8 0.4%. Represented diversity (both genetic and exposure-history) was limited by the small number of donors.

The assay was immunoSEQ multiplex PCR, and TCRdb's table has in-frame clones only and misses some. Here the sample spans a few million clones, 85% to 95% being singletons. Concerning this clone: Its antigen remains unknown.

There are 16 residues in the CDR3. Trimming took 6 bases from V and 8 from J; bases not matched to a gene: 10. The germline CDR1 and CDR2 sequences are KGHSH and LQKENI. The chain employs TRBV18 and TRBJ2-1, with 13 bases that match TRBD2. Sequencing used naive CD4+ T cells from PBMCs. The subset: CD45RA+ positively selected. The sequence derives from a man between 18 and 29 years old in good health. Some clones in this sample may be carry-over from other donors' samples. This CDR3 is CASSPPGLAGPHEQFF. As DNA, the CDR3 is TGTGCCAGCTCGCCTCCGGGACTAGCGGGACCCCATGAGCAGTTCTTC.